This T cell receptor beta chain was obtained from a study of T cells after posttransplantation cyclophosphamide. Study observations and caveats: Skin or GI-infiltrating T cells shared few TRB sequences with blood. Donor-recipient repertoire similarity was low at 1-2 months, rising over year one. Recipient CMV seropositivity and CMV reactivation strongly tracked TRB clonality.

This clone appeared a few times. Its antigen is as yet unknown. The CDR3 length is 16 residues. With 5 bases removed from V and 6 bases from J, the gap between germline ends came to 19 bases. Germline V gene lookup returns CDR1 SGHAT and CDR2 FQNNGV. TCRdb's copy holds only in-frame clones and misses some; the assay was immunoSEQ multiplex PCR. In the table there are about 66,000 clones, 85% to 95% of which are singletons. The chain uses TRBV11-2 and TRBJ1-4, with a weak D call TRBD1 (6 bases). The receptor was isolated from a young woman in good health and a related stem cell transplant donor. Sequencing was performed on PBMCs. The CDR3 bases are TGTGCCAGCAGCCGAGCCACAGGGCTAAAGGATGAAAAACTGTTTTTT. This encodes CASSRATGLKDEKLFF.